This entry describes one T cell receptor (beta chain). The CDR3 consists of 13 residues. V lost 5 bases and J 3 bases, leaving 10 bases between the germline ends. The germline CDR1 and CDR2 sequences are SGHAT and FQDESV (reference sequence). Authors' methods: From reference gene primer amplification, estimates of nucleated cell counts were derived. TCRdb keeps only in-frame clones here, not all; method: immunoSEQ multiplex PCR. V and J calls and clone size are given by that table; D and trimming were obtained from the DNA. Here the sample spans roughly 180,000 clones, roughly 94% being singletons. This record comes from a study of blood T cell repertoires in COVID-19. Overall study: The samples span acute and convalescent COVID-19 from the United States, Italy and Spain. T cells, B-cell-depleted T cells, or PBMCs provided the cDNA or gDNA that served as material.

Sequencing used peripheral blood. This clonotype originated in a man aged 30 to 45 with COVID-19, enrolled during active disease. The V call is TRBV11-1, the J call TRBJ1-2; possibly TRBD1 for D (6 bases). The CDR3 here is CASSHGQYYGYTF. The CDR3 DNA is TGTGCCAGCAGCCACGGACAGTACTATGGCTACACCTTC.